This T cell receptor (beta chain) is drawn from a study of OX40 agonist ivuxolimab in advanced cancers. Overall study context: Of the participants, roughly 40% had some prior anti-PD-1, anti-PD-L1 or anti-CTLA-4 therapy, which was allowed.

The CDR3 covers 14 residues. The V gene's germline CDR1 is SGHDT and CDR2 YYEEEE. With 0 bases removed from V and 5 bases from J, the gap between germline ends came to 10 bases. The table came from immunoSEQ multiplex PCR; TCRdb's copy has only in-frame clones and leaves some out. The top ten hold 30% to 45% of the sample, which has 43,000 or so clones, about 86% seen once. The chain carries TRBV5-6 and TRBJ2-3; unclear D gene. The starting material was CD4+ or CD8+ T cells sorted from blood, obtained in a trial of the OX40 agonist ivuxolimab. This TCR was recovered from an adult with an advanced solid tumor such as melanoma, head and neck, liver or kidney cancer. Written as DNA, the CDR3 is TGTGCCAGCAGCTTGGGGCACGGTCAAGATACGCAGTATTTT. Translation: CASSLGHGQDTQYF.